This T cell receptor beta chain was sequenced in a study of CD8+ T cells in alopecia areata. Sequencing relied on a cDNA template that was reverse transcribed from extracted RNA. Assay used: immunoSEQ multiplex PCR; TCRdb lists only in-frame clones, some missing. The sample includes a few hundred thousand clones, around 66% seen only once; the top ten take around 1.2%. Broader study findings: Expanded CD8+ clones among the top 100, as well as scalp clonality, were significantly decreased by tofacitinib. Lesional scalp displayed greater clonality than normal scalp, most notably in alopecia totalis/universalis.

V lost 6 bases and J lost 4; bases outside the gene matches: 5. This CDR3 region has 13 residues. Germline values: CDR1 SGHTA, CDR2 FQGNSA. The treatment was: oral pan-JAK inhibitor, 5-10 mg twice daily. PBMCs provided sorted CD4+ and CD8+ T cells. This clone was found a few times. Its antigen is unidentified. The specimen was CD4+ T cells sorted from blood, collected between weeks 44 and 45, from a patient treated with tofacitinib. The chain joins TRBV7-2 to TRBJ2-7; TRBD2 agrees at 8 bases. This TCR was sampled from a human donor with alopecia areata. CDR3 protein: CASRRTSKYEQYF. The CDR3 DNA reads as TGTGCCAGCAGGAGGACTAGCAAGTACGAGCAGTACTTC.